Following are 16 T cell receptor beta chains from one sample sequenced in a study of blood T cell repertoires in COVID-19. Sequencing was performed with immunoSEQ multiplex PCR; in TCRdb, only in-frame clones are kept and a portion is missing. The sample shows around 270,000 clones, 70% to 90% of them seen only once. Specimen: peripheral blood. The receptors here all came from a woman aged 60-70 years with COVID-19, enrolled during active disease.

The rearrangement links TRBV27 to TRBJ1-2, with 8 bases identical to TRBD1. The germline CDR1 and CDR2 sequences are MNHEY and SMNVEV (reference sequence). V trimming: 3 bases; J trimming: 3 bases; junction bases outside the gene matches: 12. The CDR3 is 17 amino acids. The CDR3 region has the DNA TGTGCCAGCAGTTTTGGATGGCAGGGGGCGCAATACTATGGCTACACCTTC. It translates to CASSFGWQGAQYYGYTF.

The genes are TRBV6-1 and TRBJ2-4; 14 bases are shared with TRBD2. Unmatched junction bases numbered 7, after V lost 2 bases and J lost 7 bases. The CDR3 extends over 17 amino acids. The germline V gene has CDR1 MNHNS and CDR2 SASEGT. Here the CDR3 DNA reads TGTGCCAGCAGTGAAAGACCGGGGACTAGCGGGAGTAACATTCAGTACTTC. Translated: CASSERPGTSGSNIQYF.

The V gene is TRBV10-3, the J gene TRBJ2-5; D gene unclear. The V end lost 0 bases, the J end lost 0 bases, and 5 bases lay between the germline ends. This CDR3 has 14 amino acids. The germline gives CDR1 ENHRY, CDR2 SYGVKD. The CDR3 nucleotides are TGTGCCATCAGTGAGTCCGGGTACCAAGAGACCCAGTACTTC. It yields the protein CAISESGYQETQYF.

Only one count was recorded for this clone. The rearrangement uses TRBV7-9 and TRBJ1-4; 7 positions match TRBD1. Germline-derived CDR1 and CDR2 are SEHNR and FQNEAQ (reference sequence). The ends lost 5 bases at V and 2 bases at J; junction bases unmatched: 2. The CDR3 contains 14 residues. CDR3 sequence (DNA): TGTGCCAGCAGCGAACAGGGGACTAATGAAAAACTGTTTTTT. Residues: CASSEQGTNEKLFF. Complete variable domain (other parts from reference TRBV7-9 and TRBJ1-4): DTGVSQNPRHKITKRGQNVTFRCDPISEHNRLYWYRQTLGQGPEFLTYFQNEAQLEKSRLLSDRFSAERPKGSFSTLEIQRTEQGDSAMYLCASSEQGTNEKLFFGSGTQLSVL.

This chain links TRBV7-2 with TRBJ2-3, with TRBD2 matching over 9 bases. Trimming cost V 5 bases and J 10 bases; bases outside gene matches: 7. There are 13 residues in the CDR3. The V gene's germline CDR1 is SGHTA and CDR2 FQGNSA. The CDR3 spells CASSPGTSMAQYF. DNA of the CDR3: TGTGCCAGCAGCCCCGGGACTAGCATGGCGCAGTATTTT.

The rearrangement joins TRBV19 to TRBJ1-6, with a tentative D call TRBD1 (5 bases). The CDR3 is 13 residues long. With 4 bases removed from V and 8 bases from J, the gap between germline ends came to 9 bases. CDR1 and CDR2 (germline): LNHDA, SQIVND (reference sequence). CDR3 protein: CASSSTRDSPLHF. CDR3 DNA sequence: TGTGCCAGTAGTAGTACCAGGGATTCACCCCTCCACTTT.

This chain connects TRBV5-1 to TRBJ2-3, with 7 nucleotides matching TRBD2. The CDR3 runs 15 residues. J was trimmed by 4 bases and V by 4 bases; bases with no gene match: 9. Germline CDR1 SGHRS, CDR2 YFSETQ. DNA for the CDR3: TGCGCCAGCAGCCCTGGGGGGGTAGGGCCAGATACGCAGTATTTT. This encodes CASSPGGVGPDTQYF.

This clone has just one count. The chain links TRBV30 to TRBJ1-4, with a tentative D call TRBD1 (5 bases). Germline lookup yields CDR1 GTSNPN and CDR2 SVGIG (reference sequence). The V gene lost 3 bases and the J gene lost 3 bases, with 17 bases spanning the gap. CDR3 length: 16 residues. The CDR3: CAWSPADSLSNEKLFF. The CDR3 bases are TGTGCCTGGAGCCCGGCCGACAGTCTGTCTAATGAAAAACTGTTTTTT.

The J gene is TRBJ1-2, the V gene TRBV27; the D gene is possibly TRBD1 (6 bases). The germline V gene encodes CDR1 MNHEY and CDR2 SMNVEV (reference sequence). CDR3 length equals 15 residues. With 6 bases removed from V and 2 bases from J, the gap between germline ends came to 16 bases. CDR3 amino acids: CASRGRGGRNYGYTF. CDR3 DNA sequence: TGTGCCAGCAGGGGGCGGGGGGGGCGCAACTATGGCTACACCTTC.

This sequence joins TRBV5-4 and TRBJ1-2; possible D gene TRBD1, 5 bases. The CDR3 is 15 amino acids. The germline V gene has CDR1 SGHNT and CDR2 YYREEE (reference sequence). V was shortened by 4 bases and J by 6 bases, with 19 bases between the two germline ends. This CDR3 is CASSPEPDSHHGYTF. CDR3 sequence (DNA): TGTGCCAGCAGCCCCGAACCCGACAGCCACCATGGCTACACCTTC. Full variable domain (rest looked up from reference TRBV5-4 and TRBJ1-2): ETGVTQSPTHLIKTRGQQVTLRCSSQSGHNTVSWYQQALGQGPQFIFQYYREEENGRGNFPPRFSGLQFPNYSSELNVNALELDDSALYLCASSPEPDSHHGYTFGSGTRLTVV.

The rearrangement links TRBV27 to TRBJ2-2; D possibly corresponds to TRBD2 (6 bases). The germline gives CDR1 MNHEY, CDR2 SMNVEV (reference sequence). The V end lost 5 bases, the J end lost 3 bases, and 16 bases lay between the germline ends. CDR3 size: 16 residues. The CDR3 DNA reads TGTGCCAGCAGTGCTACCGGGACTGGCGACACCGGGGAGCTGTTTTTT. Translation gives CASSATGTGDTGELFF.

V usage is TRBV6-5 and J usage is TRBJ1-5; weak D call: TRBD1 (6 bases). The CDR3 runs to 14 residues. CDR1 and CDR2 (germline): MNHEY, SVGAGI. V was trimmed by 8 bases and J by 1 base, leaving 12 bases between them. CDR3 in DNA: TGTGCCAGCTACGAGGGGGGGAGCAATCAGCCCCAGCATTTT. It codes for CASYEGGSNQPQHF.

This clone was found once. V is TRBV11-2 and J is TRBJ2-1; no clear D. The CDR3 loop spans 18 amino acids. Trimming shortened V by 0 bases and J by 8 bases, and 23 bases separated the two germline ends. In germline, CDR1 is SGHAT, CDR2 FQNNGV. In DNA, the CDR3 is TGTGCCAGCAGCTTAGACGAGCTGCAACTTCTCAATACCCATGAGCAGTTCTTC. It codes for CASSLDELQLLNTHEQFF.

This rearrangement joins TRBV13 to TRBJ1-4; TRBD1 matches at 8 bases. Germline V gene data show CDR1 as PRHDT and CDR2 as FYEKMQ (reference sequence). V trimming: 4 bases; J trimming: 2 bases; junction bases outside the gene matches: 3. CDR3 length: 15 amino acids. CDR3 sequence: CASSSDRGTNEKLFF. The CDR3 DNA sequence: TGTGCCAGCAGCTCCGACAGGGGTACTAATGAAAAACTGTTTTTT.

This chain's CDR3 is CASSHSSPDRGSGANVLTF. The CDR3 coding sequence is TGCGCCAGCAGTCATTCCTCGCCGGATCGAGGCTCTGGGGCCAACGTCCTGACTTTC. This chain uses TRBV23-1 with TRBJ2-6; D ambiguous. TRBV23-1 is identified as an open reading frame with a role that is uncertain. The V end was cut by 3 bases, the J end by 0 bases, with 18 bases between. CDR3 length equals 19 residues.

This clone was picked up a small number of times. The J gene is TRBJ2-2, the V gene TRBV30, with TRBD2 matching 13 bases. The germline CDR1 and CDR2 sequences are GTSNPN and SVGIG (reference sequence). The V segment lost 8 bases and the J segment 7 bases; nucleotides outside the gene matches: 7. This CDR3 has 14 amino acids. The CDR3 region has the DNA TGTGCCAGCTCGACTAGCGGGAGGAGCGGGGAGCTGTTTTTT. Encoded protein: CASSTSGRSGELFF.